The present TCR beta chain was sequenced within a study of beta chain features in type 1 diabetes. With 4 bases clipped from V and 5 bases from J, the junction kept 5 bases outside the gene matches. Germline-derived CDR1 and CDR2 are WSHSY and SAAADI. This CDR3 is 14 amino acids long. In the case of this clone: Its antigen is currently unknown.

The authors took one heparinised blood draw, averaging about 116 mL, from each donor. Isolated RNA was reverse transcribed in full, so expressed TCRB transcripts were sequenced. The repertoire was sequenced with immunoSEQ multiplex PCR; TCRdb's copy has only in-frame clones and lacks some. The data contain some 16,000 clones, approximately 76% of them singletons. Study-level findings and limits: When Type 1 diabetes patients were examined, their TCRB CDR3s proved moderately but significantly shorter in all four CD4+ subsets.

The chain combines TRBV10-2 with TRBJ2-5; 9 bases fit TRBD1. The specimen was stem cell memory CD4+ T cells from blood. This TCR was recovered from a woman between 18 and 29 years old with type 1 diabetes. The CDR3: CASSVQGAGETQYF. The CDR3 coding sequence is TGCGCCAGCAGTGTACAGGGGGCAGGGGAGACCCAGTACTTC.